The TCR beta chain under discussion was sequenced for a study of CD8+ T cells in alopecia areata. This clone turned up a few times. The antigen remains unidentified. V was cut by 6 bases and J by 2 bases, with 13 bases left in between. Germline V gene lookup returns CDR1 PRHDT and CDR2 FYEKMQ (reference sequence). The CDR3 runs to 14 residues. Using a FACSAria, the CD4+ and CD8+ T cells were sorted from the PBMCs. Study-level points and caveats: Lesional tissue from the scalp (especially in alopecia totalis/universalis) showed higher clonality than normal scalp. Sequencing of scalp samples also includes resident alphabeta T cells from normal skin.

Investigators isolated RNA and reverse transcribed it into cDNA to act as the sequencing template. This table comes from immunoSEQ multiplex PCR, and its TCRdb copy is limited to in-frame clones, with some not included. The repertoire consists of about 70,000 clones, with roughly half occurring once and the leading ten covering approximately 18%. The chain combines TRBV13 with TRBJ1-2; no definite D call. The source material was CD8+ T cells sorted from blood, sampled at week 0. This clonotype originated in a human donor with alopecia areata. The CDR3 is CASSEEDPNYGYTF. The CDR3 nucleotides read TGTGCCAGCAGTGAGGAGGATCCCAACTATGGCTACACCTTC.